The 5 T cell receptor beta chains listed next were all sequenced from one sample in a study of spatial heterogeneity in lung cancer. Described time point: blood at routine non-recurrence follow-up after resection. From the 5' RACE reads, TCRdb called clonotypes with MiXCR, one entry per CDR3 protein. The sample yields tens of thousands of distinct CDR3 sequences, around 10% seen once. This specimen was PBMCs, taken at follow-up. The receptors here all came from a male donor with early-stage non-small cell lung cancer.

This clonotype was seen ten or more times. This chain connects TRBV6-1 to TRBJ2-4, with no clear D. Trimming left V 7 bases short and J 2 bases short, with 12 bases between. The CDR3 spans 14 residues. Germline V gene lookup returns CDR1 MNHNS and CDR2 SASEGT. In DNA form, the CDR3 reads TGTGCCAGCACCCCGACGGTCACCAAAAACATTCAGTACTTC. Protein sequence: CASTPTVTKNIQYF.

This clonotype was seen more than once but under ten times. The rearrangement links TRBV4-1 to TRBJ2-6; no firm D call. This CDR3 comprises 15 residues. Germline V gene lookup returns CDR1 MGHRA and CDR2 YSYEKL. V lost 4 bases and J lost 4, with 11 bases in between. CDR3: CASSLGSSGANVLTF. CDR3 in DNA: TGCGCCAGCAGCCTGGGGTCCTCCGGGGCCAACGTCCTGACTTTC.

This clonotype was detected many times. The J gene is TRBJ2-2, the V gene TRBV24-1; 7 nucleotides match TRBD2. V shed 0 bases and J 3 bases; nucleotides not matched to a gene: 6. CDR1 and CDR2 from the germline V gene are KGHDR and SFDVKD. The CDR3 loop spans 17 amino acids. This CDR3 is CATSDLRDSGDTGELFF. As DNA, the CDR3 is TGTGCCACCAGTGATTTGCGAGACAGCGGGGACACCGGGGAGCTGTTTTTT.

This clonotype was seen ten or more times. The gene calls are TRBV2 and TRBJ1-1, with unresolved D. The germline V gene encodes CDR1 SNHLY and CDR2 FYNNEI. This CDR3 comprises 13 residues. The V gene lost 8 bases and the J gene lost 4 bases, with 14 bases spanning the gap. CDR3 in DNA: TGTGCCAGCCGTTCGGAAGGTGGCACTGAAGCTTTCTTT. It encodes CASRSEGGTEAFF.

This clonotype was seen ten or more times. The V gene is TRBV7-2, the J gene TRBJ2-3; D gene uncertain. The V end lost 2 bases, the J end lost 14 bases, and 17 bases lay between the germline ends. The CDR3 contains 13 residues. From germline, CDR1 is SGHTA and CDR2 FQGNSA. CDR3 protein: CASSLTQESVGYF. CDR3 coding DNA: TGTGCCAGCAGCTTAACTCAAGAGAGCGTCGGGTATTTT.